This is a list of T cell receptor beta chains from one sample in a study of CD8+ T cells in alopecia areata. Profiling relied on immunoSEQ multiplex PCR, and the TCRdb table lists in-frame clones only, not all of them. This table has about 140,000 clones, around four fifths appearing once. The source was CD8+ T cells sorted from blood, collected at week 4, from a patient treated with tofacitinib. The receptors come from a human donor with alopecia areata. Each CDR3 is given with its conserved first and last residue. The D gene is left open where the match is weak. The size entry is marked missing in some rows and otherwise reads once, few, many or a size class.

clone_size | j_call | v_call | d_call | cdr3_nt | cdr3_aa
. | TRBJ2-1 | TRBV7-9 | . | TGTGCCAGCAGCTCACCGGGACTCAGTGGCAATGAGCAGTTCTTC | CASSSPGLSGNEQFF
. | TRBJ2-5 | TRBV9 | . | TGTGCCAGCAGCGACGGGACAAACCAAGAGACCCAGTACTTC | CASSDGTNQETQYF
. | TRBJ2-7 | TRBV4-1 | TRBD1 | TGCGCCAGCAGCCAAGGGCAGGGGGTGTACGAGCAGTACTTC | CASSQGQGVYEQYF
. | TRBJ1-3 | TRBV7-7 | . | TGTGCTAGCAGCTTGACACTTTATGGAGACACCATATATTTT | CASSLTLYGDTIYF
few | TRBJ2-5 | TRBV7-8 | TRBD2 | TGTGCCAGCAGCTGGCTAGCGGCCCAAGAGACCCAGTACTTC | CASSWLAAQETQYF
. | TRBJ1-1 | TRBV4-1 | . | TGCGCCAGCAGCCCCCCTGGGGGGAGCACTGAAGCTTTCTTT | CASSPPGGSTEAFF
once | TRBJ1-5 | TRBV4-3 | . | TGCGCCAGCAGCCAAGCACGGGCGTGGCCCCAGCATTTT | CASSQARAWPQHF
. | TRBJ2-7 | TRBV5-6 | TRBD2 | TGTGCCAGCAGCGCGGGGGTAGGGGAGCAGTACTTC | CASSAGVGEQYF
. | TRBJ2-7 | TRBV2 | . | TGTGCCAGCACCCGCCGCCTTGAGGGTCGGGGACGAACCTACGAGCAGTACTTC | CASTRRLEGRGRTYEQYF
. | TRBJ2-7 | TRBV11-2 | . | TGTGCCAGCAGCTTACGAGGATACAGAGCCTACGAGCAGTACTTC | CASSLRGYRAYEQYF
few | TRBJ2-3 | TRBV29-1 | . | TGCAGCGTTGGGGCAGATACGCAGTATTTT | CSVGADTQYF
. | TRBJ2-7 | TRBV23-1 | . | TGCGCCAGCAGTCAATCTGGGCAGGGTAACTACGAGCAGTACTTC | CASSQSGQGNYEQYF
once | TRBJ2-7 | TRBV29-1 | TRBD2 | TGCAGCGTACGGACTAGCGGGGGGTACGAGCAGTACTTC | CSVRTSGGYEQYF
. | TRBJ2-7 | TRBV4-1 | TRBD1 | TGCGCCAGCAGCCAAGATGCAGACAGGGCGACCCACGAGCAGTACTTC | CASSQDADRATHEQYF
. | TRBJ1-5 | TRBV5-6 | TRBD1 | TGTGCCAGCAGCCCTTACGGGACAGGGTTTAACCAGCCCCAGCATTTT | CASSPYGTGFNQPQHF
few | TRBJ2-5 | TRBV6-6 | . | TGTGCCAGCAATCATCAGCCGAGTGGGGGAGAGACCCAGTACTTC | CASNHQPSGGETQYF
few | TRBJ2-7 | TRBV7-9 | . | TGTGCCAGCAGCTTCGACTACGAGCAGTACTTC | CASSFDYEQYF
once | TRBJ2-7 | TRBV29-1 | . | TGCAGCGTTGAAGTGGCAGGGAGATACGAGCAGTACTTC | CSVEVAGRYEQYF
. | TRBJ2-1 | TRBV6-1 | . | TGTGCCAGCAGTGATAAATGGTCGCGGGCCAATGAGCAGTTCTTC | CASSDKWSRANEQFF
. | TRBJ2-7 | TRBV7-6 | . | TGTGCCAGCAGCTTAGGACTGGACTTTGAGCAGTACTTC | CASSLGLDFEQYF
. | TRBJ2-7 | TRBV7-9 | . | TGTGCCAGCAGCCCCAGGGACGGATACTACGAGCAGTACTTC | CASSPRDGYYEQYF
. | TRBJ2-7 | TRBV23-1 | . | TGCGCCAGCAGTCAATCTCCTTCGAAGCAGTACTTC | CASSQSPSKQYF
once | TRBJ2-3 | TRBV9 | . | TGTGCCAGCAGCGCCAGGGACAGCACAGATACGCAGTATTTT | CASSARDSTDTQYF
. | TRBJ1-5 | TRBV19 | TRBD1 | TGTGCCAGTAGCCGACAGGGTCGGGGGCTAAATCAGCCCCAGCATTTT | CASSRQGRGLNQPQHF
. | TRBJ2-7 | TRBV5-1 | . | TGCGCCAGCAGCGCCCAGGGCGGAGAGCAGTACTTC | CASSAQGGEQYF
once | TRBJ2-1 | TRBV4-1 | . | TGCGCCAGCAGCCAAGTCGATAGTAGCCCAAGAAATGAGCAGTTCTTC | CASSQVDSSPRNEQFF
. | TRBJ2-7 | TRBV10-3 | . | TGTGCCATAGCCCTTGGGACGGAAGAGCAGTACTTC | CAIALGTEEQYF
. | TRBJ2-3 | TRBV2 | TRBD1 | TGTGCCAGCAGTGACGCAGGGGGCGCAAATACGCAGTATTTT | CASSDAGGANTQYF
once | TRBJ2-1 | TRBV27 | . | TGTGCCAGCAGTCCGGGCGTCTACAATGAGCAGTTCTTC | CASSPGVYNEQFF
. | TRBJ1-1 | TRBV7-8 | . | TGTGCCAGCAGCTTGTTAGGGGGGATGAACACTGAAGCTTTCTTT | CASSLLGGMNTEAFF
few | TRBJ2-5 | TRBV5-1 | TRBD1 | TGCGCCAGCAGCGAAGGGACAGGGTTGGGAGAGACCCAGTACTTC | CASSEGTGLGETQYF
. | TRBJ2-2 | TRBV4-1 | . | TGCGCCAGCAGCCAAGAGGGACTTTCTGGCACCGGGGAGCTGTTTTTT | CASSQEGLSGTGELFF
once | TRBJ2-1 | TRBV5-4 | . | TGTGCCAGCAGCTTGGAAGCCCCGATAGAGCAGTTCTTC | CASSLEAPIEQFF
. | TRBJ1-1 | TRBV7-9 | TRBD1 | TGTGCCAGCAGCTCGAGCACAGGGGCAGGGTCTGAAGCTTTCTTT | CASSSSTGAGSEAFF
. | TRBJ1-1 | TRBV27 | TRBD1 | TGTGCCAGCAGCTTATCCGGGACAGGGGAAGCTTTCTTT | CASSLSGTGEAFF
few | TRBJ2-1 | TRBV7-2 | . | TGTGCCAGCAGCTCTTACCCGATGACAAGCTTAGTAGGGGAGCAGTTCTTC | CASSSYPMTSLVGEQFF
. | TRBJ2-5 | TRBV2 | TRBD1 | TGTGCCAGCAGTGGAGGACAGGTTGCGCCAGGGGAGCAGTACTTC | CASSGGQVAPGEQYF
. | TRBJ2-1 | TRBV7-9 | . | TGTGCCAGCAGCCCCGGAGGGGACTCTAGATACAATGAGCAGTTCTTC | CASSPGGDSRYNEQFF
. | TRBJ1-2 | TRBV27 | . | TGTGCCAGCAGTTTGAGGGGTACAGGGTATGGCTACACCTTC | CASSLRGTGYGYTF
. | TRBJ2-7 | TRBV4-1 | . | TGCGCCAGCAGCCTCGAAAGGACACAGTACGAGCAGTACTTC | CASSLERTQYEQYF
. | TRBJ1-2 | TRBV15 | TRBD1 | TGTGCCACCAGCAGAGACCGGACAGGTGGACCCGGGCTCTATGGCTACACCTTC | CATSRDRTGGPGLYGYTF
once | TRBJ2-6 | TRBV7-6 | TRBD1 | TGTGCCAGCAGCCCCGGGACAGCTCCTATCTCGGGGGGGGCCAACGTCCTGACTTTC | CASSPGTAPISGGANVLTF
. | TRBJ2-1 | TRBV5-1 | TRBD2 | TGCGCCAGCAGCTTGGCAGCGGGGGGCCTCAATGAGCAGTTCTTC | CASSLAAGGLNEQFF
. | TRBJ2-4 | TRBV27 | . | TGTGCCAGCAGTCCCCTTCGACTGAACAGGGAAACGAACATTCAGTACTTC | CASSPLRLNRETNIQYF
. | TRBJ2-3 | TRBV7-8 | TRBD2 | TGTGCCAGCAGCTTATGGGCTAGCGGGGGGGCTGTAGATACGCAGTATTTT | CASSLWASGGAVDTQYF